Listed below are T cell receptor beta chains from one sample, sequenced in a study of read filtering for tumor transcriptome and immune sequencing. MiXCR, run by TCRdb on the reads, gives a single entry per CDR3 protein. The sample includes approximately 90,000 distinct CDR3 sequences, approximately 13% of them seen just once. Sequencing used a population of CD138-negative cells sorted from bone marrow. Source of these receptors: a donor at least 40 years old with multiple myeloma. CDR3s include the opening cysteine and the closing phenylalanine or tryptophan. The order of the fields is J gene, clone size, D gene, V gene, CDR3 protein, CDR3 DNA. The D gene is left open where the match is weak. Size is stated for part of the rows, as once, few or many counts, or as a class when the clone is expanded.

J: TRBJ2-3; size: many; D: TRBD2; V: TRBV29-1; CDR3: CSVETGGGADTQYF; DNA: TGCAGCGTTGAAACGGGGGGAGGTGCAGATACGCAGTATTTT
J: TRBJ2-3; size: many; D: NA; V: TRBV28; CDR3: CASSSPDTQYF; DNA: TGTGCCAGCAGTTCCCCCGATACGCAGTATTTT
J: TRBJ2-3; size: many; D: NA; V: TRBV20-1; CDR3: CSAGPAGTDTQYF; DNA: TGCAGTGCAGGACCGGCCGGGACAGATACGCAGTATTTT
J: TRBJ1-1; size: NA; D: NA; V: TRBV29-1; CDR3: CSVTGQLNTEAFF; DNA: TGCAGCGTTACGGGGCAGTTGAACACTGAAGCTTTCTTT
J: TRBJ2-1; size: NA; D: TRBD2; V: TRBV3-1; CDR3: CASSQEGSSGSSYNEQFF; DNA: TGTGCCAGCAGCCAAGAAGGCAGTAGCGGGAGCTCCTACAATGAGCAGTTCTTC
J: TRBJ2-6; size: many; D: NA; V: TRBV6-5; CDR3: CASSPGLILLGSGANVLTF; DNA: TGTGCCAGCAGCCCGGGACTTATCCTTCTTGGGTCTGGGGCCAACGTCCTGACTTTC
J: TRBJ1-2; size: many; D: NA; V: TRBV23-1; CDR3: CASRLCLVDSGYTF; DNA: TGCGCCAGCAGACTTTGCCTGGTGGACTCTGGCTACACCTTC
J: TRBJ2-1; size: many; D: NA; V: TRBV28; CDR3: CASRGGLAAYNEQFF; DNA: TGTGCCAGCAGAGGGGGGCTGGCTGCCTACAATGAGCAGTTCTTC
J: TRBJ2-7; size: few; D: NA; V: TRBV3-1; CDR3: CASSPNSYEQYF; DNA: TGTGCCAGCAGTCCGAACAGCTACGAGCAGTACTTC
J: TRBJ2-1; size: many; D: NA; V: TRBV19; CDR3: CASSRTSTIRDEQFF; DNA: TGTGCCAGTAGTCGGACCTCGACTATACGGGATGAGCAGTTCTTC
J: TRBJ2-7; size: many; D: NA; V: TRBV5-5; CDR3: CASSLGLTYEQYF; DNA: TGTGCCAGCAGCTTGGGACTGACCTACGAGCAGTACTTC
J: TRBJ2-7; size: many; D: TRBD2; V: TRBV6-2/TRBV6-3; CDR3: CASSYPTSGRVTYEQYF; DNA: TGTGCCAGCAGTTACCCGACTAGCGGGAGAGTAACCTACGAGCAGTACTTC
J: TRBJ2-5; size: NA; D: NA; V: TRBV7-9; CDR3: CASSFVGGETQYF; DNA: TGTGCCAGCAGCTTTGTCGGGGGAGAGACCCAGTACTTC
J: TRBJ2-1; size: many; D: NA; V: TRBV18; CDR3: CASSPRVQTTYNEQFF; DNA: TGTGCCAGCTCACCACGAGTTCAGACCACCTACAATGAGCAGTTCTTC
J: TRBJ1-1; size: many; D: TRBD1; V: TRBV2; CDR3: CASSWDSRNTEAFF; DNA: TGTGCCAGCAGTTGGGACAGCCGAAACACTGAAGCTTTCTTT
J: TRBJ2-5; size: many; D: NA; V: TRBV15; CDR3: CATAKRSGQETQYF; DNA: TGTGCCACCGCGAAACGGTCGGGCCAAGAGACCCAGTACTTC
J: TRBJ1-2; size: few; D: NA; V: TRBV28; CDR3: CAAYTAGEGRLNYGYTF; DNA: TGTGCCGCTTACACGGCGGGGGAAGGCCGCCTTAACTATGGCTACACCTTC
J: TRBJ1-5; size: few; D: NA; V: TRBV5-1; CDR3: CASSLQSASNQPQHF; DNA: TGCGCCAGCAGCTTGCAATCAGCAAGCAATCAGCCCCAGCATTTT
J: TRBJ1-1; size: many; D: NA; V: TRBV5-1; CDR3: CASSVAQDLLNTEAFF; DNA: TGCGCCAGCAGCGTAGCCCAGGACCTTTTGAACACTGAAGCTTTCTTT